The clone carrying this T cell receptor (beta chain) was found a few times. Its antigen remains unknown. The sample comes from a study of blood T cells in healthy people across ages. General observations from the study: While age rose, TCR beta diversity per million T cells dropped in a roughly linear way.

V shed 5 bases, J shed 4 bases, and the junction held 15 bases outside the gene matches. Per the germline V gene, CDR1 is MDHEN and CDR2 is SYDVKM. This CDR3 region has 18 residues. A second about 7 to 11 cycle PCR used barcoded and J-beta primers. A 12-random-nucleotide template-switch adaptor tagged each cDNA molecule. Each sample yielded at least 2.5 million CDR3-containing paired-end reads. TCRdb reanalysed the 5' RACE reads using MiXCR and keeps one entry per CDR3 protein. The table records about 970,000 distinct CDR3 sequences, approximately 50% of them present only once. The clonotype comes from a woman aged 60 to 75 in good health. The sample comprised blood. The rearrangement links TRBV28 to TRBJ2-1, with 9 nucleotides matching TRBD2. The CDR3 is CASSRPRPSGDPYNEQFF. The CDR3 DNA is TGTGCCAGCAGTCGTCCTAGACCTAGCGGGGATCCGTACAATGAGCAGTTCTTC.